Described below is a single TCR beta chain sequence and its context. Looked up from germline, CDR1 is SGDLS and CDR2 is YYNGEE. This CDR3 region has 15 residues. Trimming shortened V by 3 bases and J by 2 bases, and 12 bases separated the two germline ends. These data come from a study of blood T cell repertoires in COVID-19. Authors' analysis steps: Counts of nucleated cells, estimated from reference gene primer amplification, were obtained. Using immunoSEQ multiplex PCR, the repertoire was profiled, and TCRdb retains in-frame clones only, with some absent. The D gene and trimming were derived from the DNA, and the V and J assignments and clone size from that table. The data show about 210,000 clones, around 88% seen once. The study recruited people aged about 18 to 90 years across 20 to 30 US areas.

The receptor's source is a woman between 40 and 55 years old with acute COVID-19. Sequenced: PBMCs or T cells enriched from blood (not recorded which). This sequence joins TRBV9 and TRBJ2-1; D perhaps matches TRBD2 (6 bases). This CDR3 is CASSALAFTYNEQFF. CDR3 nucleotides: TGTGCCAGCAGCGCCCTAGCGTTCACCTACAATGAGCAGTTCTTC.